This T cell receptor beta chain was retrieved from a study of cytomegalovirus exposure and HLA in healthy donors. Whole-study context: Caucasian-associated ancestry cluster membership applied to about four fifths of approximately 400 genotyped donors.

In the PCR, 60 Vbeta and 13 Jbeta primers were used. Profiling relied on immunoSEQ multiplex PCR, and the TCRdb table lists in-frame clones only, not all of them. The sample consists of approximately 170,000 clones, 75% to 85% of them appearing once. Regarding this clone: Antigen specificity is unknown.

The CDR3 runs to 14 residues. The V and J ends lost 3 bases and 5 bases, in that order; junction bases with no gene match: 6. Germline V gene sequence: CDR1 MGHRA, CDR2 YSYEKL. Study-level findings and limits: Rare sequences made up most TCRs, while some public TCRs were found in many donors. Analyses of presence/absence relied on an assumption of roughly uniform sequencing depth across donors.

The sequenced material came from PBMCs. The V and J genes are TRBV4-1 and TRBJ1-2; TRBD1 matches 7 bases. The clonotype comes from a female donor in good health and CMV-seronegative. CDR3 protein: CASSHEGQQYGYTF. The CDR3 DNA follows: TGCGCCAGCAGCCACGAGGGACAGCAATATGGCTACACCTTC.